Sequencing of this T cell receptor (beta chain) was carried out in a study of blood T cell repertoires in COVID-19. Using immunoSEQ multiplex PCR, the repertoire was profiled, and TCRdb retains in-frame clones only, with some absent. The sample lists about 140,000 clones; roughly 83% were seen once. CDR3 size: 15 residues. Trimming at V came to 2 bases and at J to 1 base, leaving 2 bases not matched to a gene. The V gene's germline CDR1 is SGHDT and CDR2 YYEEEE. This TCR was sampled from a man aged 40-50 years with acute COVID-19. The rearrangement uses TRBV5-6 and TRBJ1-3; 8 bases map to TRBD1. Input material: PBMCs or T cells enriched from blood (not recorded which). The CDR3 spells CASSFRGLSGNTIYF. CDR3 coding DNA: TGTGCCAGCAGCTTCAGGGGGCTATCTGGAAACACCATATATTTT.